Each of the 21 T cell receptor beta chains below was sequenced from the same sample in a study of T cell clonotyping in hematopoietic cell transplantation. Assay: immunoSEQ multiplex PCR; the TCRdb copy retains only in-frame clones and omits some. The repertoire holds some 1,600 clones, with 67% as singletons. Sequenced material: peripheral blood mononuclear cells, taken 100 days after allogeneic stem cell transplant. These receptor sequences come from a female patient in her 60s who had an allogeneic stem cell transplant, so the T cells may come from the graft donor. Some clones in this sample may be carry-over from other donors' samples.

The chain uses TRBV18 and TRBJ1-2; 8 positions match TRBD1. The V and J ends lost 3 bases and 5 bases, in that order; junction bases with no gene match: 5. This CDR3 region has 14 residues. Germline CDR1 is KGHSH and CDR2 is LQKENI. The CDR3 nucleotides read TGTGCCAGCTCACCTACAGGGGGGGTTTATGGCTACACCTTC. Translating gives CASSPTGGVYGYTF.

This clone came up once. CDR3 in amino acids: CSVESRADTQYF. CDR3 sequence (DNA): TGCAGCGTTGAATCCAGGGCTGATACGCAGTATTTT. The chain recombines TRBV29-1 with TRBJ2-3; D is possibly TRBD1 (5 bases). The CDR3 length is 12 residues. V lost 2 bases and J lost 6, with 9 bases in between. Germline values: CDR1 SQVTM, CDR2 ANQGSEA.

CDR3 amino acids: CASSFSEDEQYF. CDR3 bases: TGTGCCAGCAGCTTTTCAGAGGACGAGCAGTACTTC. The V gene is TRBV11-2, the J gene TRBJ2-7; D is ambiguous. The germline V gene has CDR1 SGHAT and CDR2 FQNNGV. The CDR3 sequence is 12 residues long. V was cut by 3 bases and J by 5 bases, with 8 bases left in between.

Relative to its sample, this clone is medium-sized (0.01 to 0.1%). The rearrangement joins TRBV2 to TRBJ2-1; possible D gene TRBD2, 6 bases. Trimming took off 3 bases at V and 5 bases at J, with 11 bases between the two ends. This CDR3 region has 14 residues. The germline V gene has CDR1 SNHLY and CDR2 FYNNEI. The CDR3 bases are TGTGCCAGCAGTGAGACGTGGGGGGACAATGAGCAGTTCTTC. Translation gives CASSETWGDNEQFF.

As for this clone: An end of the junction differs from the germline gene, which may be a read error. The V call is TRBV14, the J call TRBJ2-7; tentatively, D is TRBD1 (6 bases). The CDR3 is 13 residues long. Per germline, CDR1 SGHDN and CDR2 FVKESK. This chain's CDR3 is CASSQGKGYAQYF. CDR3 coding DNA: TGTGCCAGCAGTCAGGGGAAAGGGTACGCGCAGTACTTC. Full variable domain (missing parts from reference TRBV14 and TRBJ2-7): EAGVTQFPSHSVIEKGQTVTLRCDPISGHDNLYWYRRVMGKEIKFLLHFVKESKQDESGMPNNRFLAERTGGTYSTLKVQPAELEDSGVYFCASSQGKGYAQYFGPGTRLTVT.

The rearrangement joins TRBV7-8 to TRBJ1-3, with D possibly TRBD1 on 5 matching bases. CDR1 and CDR2 from the germline V gene are SGHVS and FQNEAQ. The CDR3 contains 18 residues. V was cut by 1 base and J by 1 base, with 17 bases left in between. The CDR3 nucleotides read TGTGCCAGCAGCTTAGGGGGGACCTCCTGGGGTTCTGGAAACACCATATATTTT. This translates into CASSLGGTSWGSGNTIYF.

The rearrangement links TRBV20-1 to TRBJ2-7; no clear D gene. Per the germline V gene, CDR1 is DFQATT and CDR2 is SNEGSKA (reference sequence). V dropped 5 bases and J dropped 1 base, with 6 bases sitting between them. There are 11 residues in the CDR3. The CDR3 DNA reads TGCAGTGCTGCCCGTTCCTACGAGCAGTACTTC. Encoded protein: CSAARSYEQYF.

The chain couples TRBV11-3 to TRBJ2-7; 8 bases are shared with TRBD1. The CDR3 contains 14 residues. V gave up 5 bases and J gave up 4 bases; unmatched junction bases: 7. The germline gives CDR1 SGHNT, CDR2 YENEEA. The CDR3 loop reads CASSPTGTGYEQYF. In DNA, the CDR3 is TGTGCCAGCAGCCCCACCGGGACAGGTTACGAGCAGTACTTC.

The genes are TRBV4-1 and TRBJ2-1; no clear D gene. Germline CDR1 MGHRA, CDR2 YSYEKL. Trimming pared 2 bases from V and 5 bases from J, leaving 4 bases between. The CDR3 spans 12 residues. For the CDR3, the DNA is TGCGCCAGCAGCCAAACCAACAATGAGCAGTTCTTC. It yields the protein CASSQTNNEQFF.

V usage is TRBV6-5 and J usage is TRBJ1-2; no definite D call. The CDR3 is made up of 14 amino acids. Trimming left V 5 bases short and J 6 bases short, with 16 bases between. Germline V CDR1 and CDR2: MNHEY, SVGAGI. CDR3 bases: TGTGCCAGCAGTCCGAACCAGATAATTGATGGCTACACCTTC. Translation: CASSPNQIIDGYTF.

The chain couples TRBV10-3 to TRBJ2-7, with D possibly matching TRBD1 (5 bases). Germline V lookup: CDR1 ENHRY, CDR2 SYGVKD. Deletions cut 3 bases from V and 4 bases from J, with 16 bases between. The CDR3 extends over 15 amino acids. CDR3 protein: CAISEPGQGPYEQYF. In DNA, the CDR3 is TGTGCCATCAGTGAACCGGGTCAGGGTCCGTACGAGCAGTACTTC.

The J gene is TRBJ1-2, the V gene TRBV13; a possible D gene is TRBD1 (6 bases). This CDR3 contains 15 residues. The V and J ends lost 5 bases and 4 bases respectively, with 17 bases between them. The germline gives CDR1 PRHDT, CDR2 FYEKMQ (reference sequence). CDR3 sequence reads: CASSPPAGQGYGYTF. DNA of the CDR3: TGTGCCAGCAGCCCCCCCGCGGGACAAGGCTATGGCTACACCTTC.

This chain links TRBV28 with TRBJ2-1; D possibly corresponds to TRBD2 (5 bases). Trimming cost V 5 bases and J 4 bases, with 18 bases left between them. Germline lookup yields CDR1 MDHEN and CDR2 SYDVKM. The CDR3 extends over 16 amino acids. The CDR3 DNA sequence: TGTGCCAGCAGTCCACTGGGAGCGGTGGGGTACAATGAGCAGTTCTTC. Its translation: CASSPLGAVGYNEQFF.

This clone was seen a single time. The chain uses TRBV9 and TRBJ1-1; weak D call: TRBD1 (6 bases). Trimming took 4 bases from V and 1 from J, leaving 14 bases between them. Germline V gene data show CDR1 as SGDLS and CDR2 as YYNGEE. The CDR3 is 15 amino acids. CDR3 bases: TGTGCCAGCAGCCCAAGGGGGAACCGGAACACTGAAGCTTTCTTT. It encodes CASSPRGNRNTEAFF. The variable domain in full, completed from reference TRBV9 and TRBJ1-1, reads DSGVTQTPKHLITATGQRVTLRCSPRSGDLSVYWYQQSLDQGLQFLIQYYNGEERAKGNILERFSAQQFPDLHSELNLSSLELGDSALYFCASSPRGNRNTEAFFGQGTRLTVV.

CDR3 bases: TGCGCCAGCAGGGAGGAGACTAGCGGGAGTAGCGAGCAGTACTTC. Amino acids: CASREETSGSSEQYF. V gene TRBV5-1 combines with J gene TRBJ2-7; 12 bases agree with TRBD2. The length of the CDR3 is 15 residues. Unmatched junction bases numbered 9, after V lost 5 bases and J lost 6 bases. In germline, CDR1 is SGHRS, CDR2 YFSETQ.

The CDR3 sequence: CASGLIEESDTQYF. The CDR3 DNA sequence: TGTGCTAGTGGTTTGATTGAGGAGTCAGATACGCAGTATTTT. This sequence joins TRBV12-5 and TRBJ2-3, with D hard to call. The V gene lost 2 bases and the J gene lost 4 bases, with 10 bases spanning the gap. The CDR3 has 14 residues. Germline CDR1 reads LGHNT; CDR2 reads FRNRAP.

This clone is labeled as large. V and J are TRBV9 and TRBJ2-2; D is perhaps TRBD2 (5 bases). The length of the CDR3 is 15 residues. V gave up 0 bases and J gave up 8 bases, with 14 bases separating them. Germline CDR1 SGDLS, CDR2 YYNGEE. This chain's CDR3 is CASSVADHLAGELFF. CDR3 in DNA: TGTGCCAGCAGCGTAGCTGACCACCTAGCAGGGGAGCTGTTTTTT.

The chain is built from TRBV19 and TRBJ2-7; TRBD1 matches 11 bases. V was pared by 6 bases and J by 3 bases, with 4 bases of the junction left unmatched. The CDR3 runs 14 residues. Germline CDR1 reads LNHDA; CDR2 reads SQIVND (reference sequence). The CDR3 loop reads CASSQGTGGYEQYF. The CDR3 coding sequence is TGTGCCAGTAGCCAGGGGACAGGGGGCTACGAGCAGTACTTC.

V usage is TRBV5-6 and J usage is TRBJ1-1; D is unclear. CDR1 SGHDT and CDR2 YYEEEE come from the germline V gene. This CDR3 region has 12 residues. V lost 1 base, J lost 7 bases, and 8 bases lay in between. CDR3 bases: TGTGCCAGCAGCTTGAGAGGGAATGAAGCTTTCTTT. The encoded protein is CASSLRGNEAFF.

The chain couples TRBV7-6 to TRBJ2-3; 8 nucleotides align to TRBD2. This CDR3 region has 16 residues. Trimming removed 5 bases from V and 8 bases from J; junction bases left unmatched: 15. Germline V lookup: CDR1 SGHVS, CDR2 FNYEAQ. The CDR3 coding sequence is TGTGCCAGCAGCCCAGGTACCGGGGGGGGCCGGGGTACGCAGTATTTT. Translating gives CASSPGTGGGRGTQYF.

The gene calls are TRBV5-6 and TRBJ2-7, with TRBD1 as a possible D gene (5 bases). The germline CDR1 and CDR2 sequences are SGHDT and YYEEEE. This CDR3 has 15 amino acids. V lost 2 bases, J lost 7 bases, and 19 bases lay in between. Here the CDR3 DNA reads TGTGCCAGCAGCTTCCACAGGACGGTTCTGGGGGAGCAGTACTTC. Translating it yields CASSFHRTVLGEQYF.